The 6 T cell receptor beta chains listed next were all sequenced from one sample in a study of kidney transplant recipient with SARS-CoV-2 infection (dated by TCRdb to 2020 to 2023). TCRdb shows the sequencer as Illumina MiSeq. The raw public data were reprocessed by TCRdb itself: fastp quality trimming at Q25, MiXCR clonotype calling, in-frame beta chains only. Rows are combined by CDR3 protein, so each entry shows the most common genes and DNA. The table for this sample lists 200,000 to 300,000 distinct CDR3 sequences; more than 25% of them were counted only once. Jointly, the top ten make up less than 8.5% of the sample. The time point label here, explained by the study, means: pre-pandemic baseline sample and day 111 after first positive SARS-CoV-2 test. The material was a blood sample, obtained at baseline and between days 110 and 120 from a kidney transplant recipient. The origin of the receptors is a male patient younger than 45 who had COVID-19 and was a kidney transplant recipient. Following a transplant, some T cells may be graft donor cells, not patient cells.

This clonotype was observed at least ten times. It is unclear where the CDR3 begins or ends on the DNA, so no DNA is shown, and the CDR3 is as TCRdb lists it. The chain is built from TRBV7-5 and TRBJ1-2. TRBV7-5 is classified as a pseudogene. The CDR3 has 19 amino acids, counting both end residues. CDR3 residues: CISVPETVYEVGKTYGYTF.

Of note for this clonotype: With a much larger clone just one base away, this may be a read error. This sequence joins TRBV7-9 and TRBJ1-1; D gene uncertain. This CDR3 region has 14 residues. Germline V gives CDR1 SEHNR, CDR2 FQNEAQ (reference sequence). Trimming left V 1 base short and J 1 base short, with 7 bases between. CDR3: CASSLGHRNTEAFF. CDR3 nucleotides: TGTGCCAGCAGCTTAGGTCACAGGAACACTGAAGCTTTCTTT.

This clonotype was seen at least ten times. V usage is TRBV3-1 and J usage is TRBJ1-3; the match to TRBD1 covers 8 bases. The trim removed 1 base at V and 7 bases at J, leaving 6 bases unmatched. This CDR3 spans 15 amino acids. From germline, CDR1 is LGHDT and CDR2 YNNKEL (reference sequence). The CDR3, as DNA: TGTGCCAGCAGCCAAGGGTACAGGGGGGACAACACCATATATTTT. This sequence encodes CASSQGYRGDNTIYF.

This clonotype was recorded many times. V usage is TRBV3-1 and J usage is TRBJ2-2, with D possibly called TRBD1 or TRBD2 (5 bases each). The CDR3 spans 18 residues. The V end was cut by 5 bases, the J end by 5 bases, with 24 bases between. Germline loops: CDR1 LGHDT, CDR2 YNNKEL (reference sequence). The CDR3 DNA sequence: TGTGCCAGCAGCACGGGGCCTCCCATTTCAAGCTTGACCGGGGAGCTGTTTTTT. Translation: CASSTGPPISSLTGELFF.

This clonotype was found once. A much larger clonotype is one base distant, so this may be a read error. In nucleotides, the CDR3 is TGTGCCAGCAGTTACAACAAGCCTTACGGAAAGACCTATGGCCACACCTTC. This gives the protein CASSYNKPYGKTYGHTF. J is TRBJ1-2 and V is TRBV6-9; D unresolved. Germline-derived CDR1 and CDR2 are MNHGY and SVAAGI. The CDR3 is 17 amino acids.

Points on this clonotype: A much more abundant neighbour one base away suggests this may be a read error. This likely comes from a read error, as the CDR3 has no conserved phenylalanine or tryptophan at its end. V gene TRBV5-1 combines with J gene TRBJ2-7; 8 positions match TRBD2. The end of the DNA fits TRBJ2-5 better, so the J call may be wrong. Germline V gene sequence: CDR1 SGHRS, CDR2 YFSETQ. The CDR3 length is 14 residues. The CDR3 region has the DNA TGCGCCAGCAGCGCGACTAGCGAACAAGAGACCCAGTACCTC. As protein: CASSATSEQETQYL.